This paragraph reports one TCR beta chain. What it binds is not known. The CDR3 has 19 residues. V lost 1 base, J lost 2 bases, and 11 bases stayed unmatched. The germline gives CDR1 SGDLS, CDR2 YYNGEE. The data are from a study of neoadjuvant nivolumab and ipilimumab in lung cancer. As for the study in general: The combination arm added day-1 ipilimumab 1 mg/kg to nivolumab 3 mg/kg on days 1, 15, 29.

The repertoire was sequenced with immunoSEQ multiplex PCR; TCRdb's copy has only in-frame clones and lacks some. Here the sample spans about 30,000 clones, 83% being singletons. Study-level results: From pretherapy to surgery, tumor richness and clonality rose with dual therapy. A small number of samples were TCR sequenced. Pretherapy blood TCR richness correlated positively with resected tumor richness.

V gene TRBV9 combines with J gene TRBJ2-2, with TRBD2 identical over 10 bases. Specimen: tumor tissue, collected after neoadjuvant nivolumab, alone or with ipilimumab, at or shortly before surgery. The clonotype comes from an adult with non-small cell lung cancer. As DNA, the CDR3 is TGTGCCAGCAGCGTATTGGGGGGAGCGGGAGGGGTAAACACCGGGGAGCTGTTTTTT. Its translation is CASSVLGGAGGVNTGELFF. Looking up the rest from reference TRBV9 and TRBJ2-2 gives the full variable domain: DSGVTQTPKHLITATGQRVTLRCSPRSGDLSVYWYQQSLDQGLQFLIQYYNGEERAKGNILERFSAQQFPDLHSELNLSSLELGDSALYFCASSVLGGAGGVNTGELFFGEGSRLTVL.